A single sample is the source of the 8 T cell receptor beta chains below, sequenced in a study of metastatic and nonmetastatic thyroid tumors. From the PCR reads, TCRdb re-called clones with MiXCR. The table lists about 15,000 clones, about 20% of them singletons, with approximately 13% in the top ten. All patients reached thyroid surgery having received no treatment beforehand. Source material: blood. These receptors were obtained from a female donor with papillary thyroid cancer or a benign thyroid nodule (not recorded which). Some clones in this sample may be carry-over from other donors' samples.

This chain connects TRBV19 to TRBJ2-7, with TRBD1 as a possible D gene (5 bases). The CDR3 is 13 amino acids. Per the germline V gene, CDR1 is LNHDA and CDR2 is SQIVND (reference sequence). Trimming left V 5 bases short and J 6 bases short, with 14 bases between. As DNA, the CDR3 is TGTGCCAGTAGTCCCTCCCCAACAGGCGAGCAGTACTTC. Translation: CASSPSPTGEQYF. Full variable domain (rest looked up from reference TRBV19 and TRBJ2-7): DGGITQSPKYLFRKEGQNVTLSCEQNLNHDAMYWYRQDPGQGLRLIYYSQIVNDFQKGDIAEGYSVSREKKESFPLTVTSAQKNPTAFYLCASSPSPTGEQYFGPGTRLTVT.

This clone was counted only a few times. Germline is not matched at one junction end, which may reflect a read error. The chain combines TRBV15 with TRBJ2-1; 8 bases align to TRBD1. The length of the CDR3 is 17 residues. Germline assignment: CDR1 LNHNV and CDR2 YYDKDF (reference sequence). The CDR3, as DNA: TGTGCCAACAGCAGGACACCTTCGGGACAGGTTTACAATGAGCAGTTCTTC. This gives the protein CANSRTPSGQVYNEQFF.

This clone has just a few counts. The rearrangement uses TRBV12-3 or TRBV12-4 and TRBJ2-6; possibly TRBD2 for D (6 bases). The CDR3 covers 17 residues. Trimming left V 5 bases short and J 4 bases short, with 18 bases between. The CDR3 DNA is TGTGCCAGCAGTCGACGAGCGGGCTCTTCCGGGGCCAACGTCCTGACTTTC. The encoded protein is CASSRRAGSSGANVLTF.

This clone was seen ten or more times. The rearrangement links TRBV5-6 to TRBJ2-1, with 10 bases aligning to TRBD2. CDR3 length: 17 residues. J lost 4 bases, V lost 0 bases, and 7 bases had no gene match. The germline CDR1 and CDR2 sequences are SGHDT and YYEEEE. In nucleotides, the CDR3 is TGTGCCAGCAGCTTGGCCCGGACTAGCGGTGATTACAATGAGCAGTTCTTC. It yields the protein CASSLARTSGDYNEQFF.

This clone was recorded at least ten times. The V and J genes are TRBV3-1 and TRBJ2-3, with D unclear. V was clipped by 0 bases and J by 6 bases, with 7 bases between them. Per the germline V gene, CDR1 is LGHDT and CDR2 is YNNKEL (reference sequence). The CDR3 sequence is 13 residues long. The CDR3 spells CASSQDRADTQYF. CDR3 in DNA: TGTGCCAGCAGCCAAGATCGTGCGGATACGCAGTATTTT.

This clone was counted only a few times. V and J are TRBV5-1 and TRBJ1-4, with D uncertain. This CDR3 region has 15 residues. Per the germline V gene, CDR1 is SGHRS and CDR2 is YFSETQ. With 4 bases removed from V and 8 bases from J, the gap between germline ends came to 18 bases. The CDR3 DNA reads TGCGCCAGCAGCCCGGGGATCGACCTGAAAGAAAAACTGTTTTTT. Translation: CASSPGIDLKEKLFF. Drawing the rest from reference TRBV5-1 and TRBJ1-4, the complete variable domain is KAGVTQTPRYLIKTRGQQVTLSCSPISGHRSVSWYQQTPGQGLQFLFEYFSETQRNKGNFPGRFSGRQFSNSRSEMNVSTLELGDSALYLCASSPGIDLKEKLFFGSGTQLSVL.

The J gene is TRBJ1-4, the V gene TRBV5-1, with 9 bases identical to TRBD1. V was pared by 2 bases and J by 4 bases, with 3 bases of the junction left unmatched. The V gene's germline CDR1 is SGHRS and CDR2 YFSETQ. The CDR3 contains 15 residues. The CDR3 loop reads CASSFEGQGNEKLFF. The DNA for the CDR3 is TGCGCCAGCAGCTTCGAGGGACAGGGTAATGAAAAACTGTTTTTT.

This clone was recorded at least ten times. The CDR3 here is CASSSGRSPYEQYF. DNA for the CDR3: TGTGCCAGCAGCAGCGGGAGAAGTCCCTACGAGCAGTACTTC. V gene TRBV5-4 combines with J gene TRBJ2-7, with 8 bases fitting TRBD2. This CDR3 has 14 amino acids. CDR1 is SGHNT, CDR2 YYREEE, per germline (reference sequence). V shed 4 bases and J 2 bases; nucleotides not matched to a gene: 5.